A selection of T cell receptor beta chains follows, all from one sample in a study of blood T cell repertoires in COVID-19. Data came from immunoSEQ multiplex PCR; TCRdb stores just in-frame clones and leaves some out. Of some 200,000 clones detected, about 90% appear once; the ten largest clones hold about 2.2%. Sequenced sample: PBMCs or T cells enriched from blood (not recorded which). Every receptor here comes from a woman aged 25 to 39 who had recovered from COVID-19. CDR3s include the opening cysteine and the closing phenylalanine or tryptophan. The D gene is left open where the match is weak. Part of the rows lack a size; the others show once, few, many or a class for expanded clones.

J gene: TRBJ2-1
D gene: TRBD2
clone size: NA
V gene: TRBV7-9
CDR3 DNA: TGTGCCAGCAGCTCCACCGGGCCCGCCTCAGGGAGGGCCTACAATGAGCAGTTCTTC
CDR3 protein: CASSSTGPASGRAYNEQFF

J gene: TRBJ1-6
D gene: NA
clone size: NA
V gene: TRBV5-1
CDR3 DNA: TGCGCCAGTAGGACAGATTCTAATTCACCCCTCCACTTT
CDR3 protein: CASRTDSNSPLHF

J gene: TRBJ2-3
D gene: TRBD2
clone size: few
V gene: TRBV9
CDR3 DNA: TGTGCCAGCAGCGCCCTAGCGGGGGGACCTACAGATACGCAGTATTTT
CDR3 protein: CASSALAGGPTDTQYF

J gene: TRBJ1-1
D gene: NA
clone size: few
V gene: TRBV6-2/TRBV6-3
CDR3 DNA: TGTGCCAGCAGTTACCGTTTGAGTAACACTGAAGCTTTCTTT
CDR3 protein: CASSYRLSNTEAFF

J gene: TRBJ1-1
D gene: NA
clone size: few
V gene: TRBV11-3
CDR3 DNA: TGTGCCAGCAGCTTAGAGGGAGGCGGGAACACTGAAGCTTTCTTT
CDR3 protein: CASSLEGGGNTEAFF

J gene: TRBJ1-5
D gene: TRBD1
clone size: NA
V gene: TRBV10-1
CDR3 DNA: TGCGCCAGCAGTGAAGGGGGCACCGGACTCAATCAGCCCCAGCATTTT
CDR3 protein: CASSEGGTGLNQPQHF

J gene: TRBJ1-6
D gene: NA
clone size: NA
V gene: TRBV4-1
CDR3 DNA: TGCGCCAGCAGCCAAGGCCCAGGGGCCACGGATTCACCCCTCCACTTT
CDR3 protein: CASSQGPGATDSPLHF

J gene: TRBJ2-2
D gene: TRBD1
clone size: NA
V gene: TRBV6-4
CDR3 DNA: TGTGCCAGCAGCCATACAGGGGACACCGGGGAGCTGTTTTTT
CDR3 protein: CASSHTGDTGELFF

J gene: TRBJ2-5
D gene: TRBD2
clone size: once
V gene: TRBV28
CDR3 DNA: TGTGCCAGCAGCGCCGCGGGGGGGGGCCAAGAGACCCAGTACTTC
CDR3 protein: CASSAAGGGQETQYF

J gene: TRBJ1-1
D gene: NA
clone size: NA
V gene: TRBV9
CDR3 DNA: TGTGCCAGCAGCCCCATAAGTGGAGACCTGAACACTGAAGCTTTCTTT
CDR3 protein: CASSPISGDLNTEAFF

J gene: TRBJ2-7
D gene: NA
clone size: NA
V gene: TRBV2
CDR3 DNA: TGTGCCAGCAATCAGGTTCTCTCCTACGAGCAGTACTTC
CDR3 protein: CASNQVLSYEQYF

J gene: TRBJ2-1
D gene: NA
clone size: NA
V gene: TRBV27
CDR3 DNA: TGTGCCAGCAGTTTAGTCCTAGCCACACGGGGCAATGAGCAGTTCTTC
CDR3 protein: CASSLVLATRGNEQFF

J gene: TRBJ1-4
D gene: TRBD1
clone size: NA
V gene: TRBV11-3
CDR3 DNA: TGTGCCAGCAGCTTTATGGGACAGGCCCAGGGGAAACTGTTTTTT
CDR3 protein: CASSFMGQAQGKLFF

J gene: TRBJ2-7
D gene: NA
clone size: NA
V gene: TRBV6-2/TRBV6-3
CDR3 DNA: TGTGCCAGCAGTTATGCTAGCGAGGCCTACGAGCAGTACTTC
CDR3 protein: CASSYASEAYEQYF

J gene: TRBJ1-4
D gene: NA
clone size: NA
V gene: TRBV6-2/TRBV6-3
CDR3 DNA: TGTGCCAGCAGTCATAATGAAAAACTGTTTTTT
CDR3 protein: CASSHNEKLFF

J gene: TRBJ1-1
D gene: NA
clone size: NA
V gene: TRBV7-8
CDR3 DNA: TGTGCCAGCAGCATAAAGGGGGATACTGAAGCTTTCTTT
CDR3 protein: CASSIKGDTEAFF

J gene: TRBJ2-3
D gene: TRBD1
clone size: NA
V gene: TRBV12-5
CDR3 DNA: TGTGCTAGTGGTTTGCTACGGGACAGGGGGGGCACAGATACGCAGTATTTT
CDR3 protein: CASGLLRDRGGTDTQYF

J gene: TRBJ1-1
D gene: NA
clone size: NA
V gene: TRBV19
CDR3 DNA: TGTGCCAGTAGTGCCCAAGGGGGCACTGAAGCTTTCTTT
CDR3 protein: CASSAQGGTEAFF